A single T cell receptor beta chain is shown here with its context. This sample is drawn from a study of cytomegalovirus exposure and HLA in healthy donors. Here immunoSEQ multiplex PCR was the method, and the copy in TCRdb shows in-frame clones only, minus some. Of 200,000 or so clones listed, 80% to 90% were seen once; the top ten hold roughly 13%. Trimming cost V 5 bases and J 3 bases; bases outside gene matches: 14. CDR3 length: 17 residues. Germline CDR1 and CDR2: MNHEY and SMNVEV (reference sequence). The chain joins TRBV27 to TRBJ2-7; TRBD1 matches 9 bases. This TCR derives from a woman younger than 45 in good health and CMV-seropositive. Sample: PBMCs. CDR3 residues: CASSDKTGTGTHYEQYF. CDR3 bases: TGTGCCAGCAGTGATAAGACCGGGACAGGGACCCACTACGAGCAGTACTTC.